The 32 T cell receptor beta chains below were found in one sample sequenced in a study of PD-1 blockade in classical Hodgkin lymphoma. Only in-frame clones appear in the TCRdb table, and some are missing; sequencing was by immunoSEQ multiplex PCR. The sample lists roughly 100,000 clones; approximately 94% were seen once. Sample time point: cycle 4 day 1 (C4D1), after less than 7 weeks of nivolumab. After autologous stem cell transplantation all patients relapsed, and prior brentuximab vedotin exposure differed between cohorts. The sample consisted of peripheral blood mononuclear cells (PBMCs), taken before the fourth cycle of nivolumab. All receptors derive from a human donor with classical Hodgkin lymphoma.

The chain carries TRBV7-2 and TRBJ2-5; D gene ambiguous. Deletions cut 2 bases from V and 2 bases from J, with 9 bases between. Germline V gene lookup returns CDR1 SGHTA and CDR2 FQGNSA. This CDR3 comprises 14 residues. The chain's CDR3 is CASSLRAQQETQYF. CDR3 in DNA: TGTGCCAGCAGCTTAAGGGCTCAACAAGAGACCCAGTACTTC.

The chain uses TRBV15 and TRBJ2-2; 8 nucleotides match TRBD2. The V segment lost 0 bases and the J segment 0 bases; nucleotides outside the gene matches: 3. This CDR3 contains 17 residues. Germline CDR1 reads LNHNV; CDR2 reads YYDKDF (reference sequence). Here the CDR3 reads CATSRDLGLANTGELFF. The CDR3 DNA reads TGTGCCACCAGCAGAGATTTGGGACTAGCGAACACCGGGGAGCTGTTTTTT.

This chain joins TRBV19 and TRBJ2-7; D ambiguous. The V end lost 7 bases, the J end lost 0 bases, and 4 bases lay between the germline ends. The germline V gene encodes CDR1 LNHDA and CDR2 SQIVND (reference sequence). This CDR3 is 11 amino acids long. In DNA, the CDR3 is TGTGCCAGTACAGACTCCTACGAGCAGTACTTC. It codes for CASTDSYEQYF. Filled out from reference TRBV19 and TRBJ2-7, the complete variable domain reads DGGITQSPKYLFRKEGQNVTLSCEQNLNHDAMYWYRQDPGQGLRLIYYSQIVNDFQKGDIAEGYSVSREKKESFPLTVTSAQKNPTAFYLCASTDSYEQYFGPGTRLTVT.

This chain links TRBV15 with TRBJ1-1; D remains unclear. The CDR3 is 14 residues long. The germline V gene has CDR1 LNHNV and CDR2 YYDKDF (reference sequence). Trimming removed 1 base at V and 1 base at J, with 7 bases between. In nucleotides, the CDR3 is TGTGCCACCAGCAGAGCGGGAACGAACACTGAAGCTTTCTTT. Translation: CATSRAGTNTEAFF.

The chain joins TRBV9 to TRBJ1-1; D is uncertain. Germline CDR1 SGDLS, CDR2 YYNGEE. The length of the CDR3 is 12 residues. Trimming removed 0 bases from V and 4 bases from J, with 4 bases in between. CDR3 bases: TGTGCCAGCAGCGTAGAGGGCACTGAAGCTTTCTTT. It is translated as CASSVEGTEAFF. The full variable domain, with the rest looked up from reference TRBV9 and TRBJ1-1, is DSGVTQTPKHLITATGQRVTLRCSPRSGDLSVYWYQQSLDQGLQFLIQYYNGEERAKGNILERFSAQQFPDLHSELNLSSLELGDSALYFCASSVEGTEAFFGQGTRLTVV.

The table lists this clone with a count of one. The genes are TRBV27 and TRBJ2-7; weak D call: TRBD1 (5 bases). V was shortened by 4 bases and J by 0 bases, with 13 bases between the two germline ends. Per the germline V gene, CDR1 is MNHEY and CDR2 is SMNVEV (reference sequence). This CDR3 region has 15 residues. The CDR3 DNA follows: TGTGCCAGCAGTTCCGAACAGGTACGCTCCTACGAGCAGTACTTC. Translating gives CASSSEQVRSYEQYF.

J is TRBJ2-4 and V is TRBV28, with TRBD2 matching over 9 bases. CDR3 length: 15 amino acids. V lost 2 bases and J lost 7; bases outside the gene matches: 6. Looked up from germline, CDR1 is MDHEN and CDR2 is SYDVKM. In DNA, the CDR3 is TGTGCCAGCAGTTTAGGTGCGGGAGGGGGTAACATTCAGTACTTC. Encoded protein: CASSLGAGGGNIQYF.

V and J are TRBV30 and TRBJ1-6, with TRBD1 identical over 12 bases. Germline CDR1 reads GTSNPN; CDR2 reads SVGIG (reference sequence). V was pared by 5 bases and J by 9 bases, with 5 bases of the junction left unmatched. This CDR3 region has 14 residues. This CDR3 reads CAWAPGQGASPLHF. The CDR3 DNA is TGTGCCTGGGCACCGGGACAGGGGGCTTCACCCCTCCACTTT.

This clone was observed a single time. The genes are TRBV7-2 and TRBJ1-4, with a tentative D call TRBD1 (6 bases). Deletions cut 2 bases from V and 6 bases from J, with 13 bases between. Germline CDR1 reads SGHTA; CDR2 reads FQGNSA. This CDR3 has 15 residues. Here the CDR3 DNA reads TGTGCCAGCAGCTTACAGGGGTGGAACGATGAAAAACTGTTTTTT. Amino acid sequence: CASSLQGWNDEKLFF.

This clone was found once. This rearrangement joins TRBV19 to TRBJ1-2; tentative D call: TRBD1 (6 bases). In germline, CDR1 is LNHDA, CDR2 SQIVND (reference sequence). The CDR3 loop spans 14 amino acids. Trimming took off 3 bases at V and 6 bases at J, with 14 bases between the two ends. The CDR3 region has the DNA TGTGCCAGTAGTATGGCCGACAGGATAAATGGCTACACCTTC. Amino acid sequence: CASSMADRINGYTF.

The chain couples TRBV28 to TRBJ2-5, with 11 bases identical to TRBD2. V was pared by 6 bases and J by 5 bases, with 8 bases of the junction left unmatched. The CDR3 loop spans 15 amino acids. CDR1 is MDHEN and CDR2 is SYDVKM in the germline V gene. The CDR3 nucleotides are TGTGCCAGCAGCTTAGCGGGAGGGTTCGGGGAGACCCAGTACTTC. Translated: CASSLAGGFGETQYF. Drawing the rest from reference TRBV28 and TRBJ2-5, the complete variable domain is DVKVTQSSRYLVKRTGEKVFLECVQDMDHENMFWYRQDPGLGLRLIYFSYDVKMKEKGDIPEGYSVSREKKERFSLILESASTNQTSMYLCASSLAGGFGETQYFGPGTRLLVL.

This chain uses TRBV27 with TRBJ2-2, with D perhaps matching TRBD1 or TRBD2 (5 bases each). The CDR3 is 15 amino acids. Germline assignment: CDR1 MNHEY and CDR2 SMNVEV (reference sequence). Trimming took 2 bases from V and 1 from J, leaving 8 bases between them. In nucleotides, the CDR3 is TGTGCCAGCAGTTTACGAGGGGTGAACACCGGGGAGCTGTTTTTT. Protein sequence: CASSLRGVNTGELFF.

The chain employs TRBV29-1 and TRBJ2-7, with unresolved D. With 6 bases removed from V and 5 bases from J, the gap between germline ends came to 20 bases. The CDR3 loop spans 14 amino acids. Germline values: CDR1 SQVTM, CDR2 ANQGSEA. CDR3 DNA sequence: TGCAGCGTGGGCCAGGCGCTCCTAGGGCACGAGCAGTACTTC. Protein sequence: CSVGQALLGHEQYF.

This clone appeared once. The CDR3 DNA reads as TGTGCCAGCAGCGTAAACGAGGGCTACACCTTC. This translates into CASSVNEGYTF. V is TRBV9 and J is TRBJ1-2; D is undetermined. Trimming stripped 1 base from V and 8 bases from J, with 6 bases between. In germline, CDR1 is SGDLS, CDR2 YYNGEE. The CDR3 has 11 amino acids.

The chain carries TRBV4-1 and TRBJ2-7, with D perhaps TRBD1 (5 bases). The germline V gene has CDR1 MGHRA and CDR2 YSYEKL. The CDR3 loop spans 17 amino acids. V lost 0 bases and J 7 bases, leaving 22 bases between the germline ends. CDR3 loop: CASSQDPGVSAGREQYF. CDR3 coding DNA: TGCGCCAGCAGCCAAGATCCTGGGGTATCGGCAGGGCGAGAGCAGTACTTC.

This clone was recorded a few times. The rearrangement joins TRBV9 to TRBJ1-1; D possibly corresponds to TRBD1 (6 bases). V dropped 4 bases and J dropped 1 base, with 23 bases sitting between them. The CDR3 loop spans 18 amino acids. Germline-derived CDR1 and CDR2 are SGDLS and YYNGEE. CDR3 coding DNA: TGTGCCAGCAGCTTTAGCCCGGGGGCCCTGGGGGCGAACACTGAAGCTTTCTTT. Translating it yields CASSFSPGALGANTEAFF. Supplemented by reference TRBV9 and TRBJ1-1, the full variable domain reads DSGVTQTPKHLITATGQRVTLRCSPRSGDLSVYWYQQSLDQGLQFLIQYYNGEERAKGNILERFSAQQFPDLHSELNLSSLELGDSALYFCASSFSPGALGANTEAFFGQGTRLTVV.

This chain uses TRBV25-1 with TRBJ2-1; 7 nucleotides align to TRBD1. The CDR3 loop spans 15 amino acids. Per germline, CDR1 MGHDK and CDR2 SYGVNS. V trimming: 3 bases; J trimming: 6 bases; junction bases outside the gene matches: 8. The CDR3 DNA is TGTGCCAGCAGTGACCCCGGGACAGAGCCCAATGAGCAGTTCTTC. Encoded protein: CASSDPGTEPNEQFF.

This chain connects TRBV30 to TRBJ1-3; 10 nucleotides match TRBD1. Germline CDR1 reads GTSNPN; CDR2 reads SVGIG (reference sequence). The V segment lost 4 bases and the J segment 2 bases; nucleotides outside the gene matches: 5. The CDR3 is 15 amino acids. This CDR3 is CAWNYGQGAGNTIYF. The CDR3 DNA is TGTGCCTGGAATTACGGACAGGGGGCTGGAAACACCATATATTTT.

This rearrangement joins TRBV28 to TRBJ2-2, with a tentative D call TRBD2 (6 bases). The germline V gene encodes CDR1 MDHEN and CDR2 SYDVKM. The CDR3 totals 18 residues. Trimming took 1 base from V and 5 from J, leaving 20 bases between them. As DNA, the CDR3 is TGTGCCAGCAGTTTATATTTCGGGGGTCTTGTGGAAACCGGGGAGCTGTTTTTT. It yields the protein CASSLYFGGLVETGELFF. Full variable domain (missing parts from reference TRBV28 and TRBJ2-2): DVKVTQSSRYLVKRTGEKVFLECVQDMDHENMFWYRQDPGLGLRLIYFSYDVKMKEKGDIPEGYSVSREKKERFSLILESASTNQTSMYLCASSLYFGGLVETGELFFGEGSRLTVL.

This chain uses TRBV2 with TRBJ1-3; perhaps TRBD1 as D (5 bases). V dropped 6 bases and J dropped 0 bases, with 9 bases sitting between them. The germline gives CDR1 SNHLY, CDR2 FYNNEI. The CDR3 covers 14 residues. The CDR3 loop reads CASSGTNSGNTIYF. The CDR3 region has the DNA TGTGCCAGCAGCGGGACCAACTCTGGAAACACCATATATTTT.

CDR3 amino acids: CASSTRTGTNNEQFF. For the CDR3, the DNA is TGTGCCAGCAGCACAAGGACAGGGACGAACAATGAGCAGTTCTTC. The genes are TRBV5-4 and TRBJ2-1, with TRBD1 matching over 8 bases. The CDR3 runs to 15 residues. With V trimmed by 4 bases and J by 5 bases, 8 bases remained unmatched. Germline loops: CDR1 SGHNT, CDR2 YYREEE (reference sequence).

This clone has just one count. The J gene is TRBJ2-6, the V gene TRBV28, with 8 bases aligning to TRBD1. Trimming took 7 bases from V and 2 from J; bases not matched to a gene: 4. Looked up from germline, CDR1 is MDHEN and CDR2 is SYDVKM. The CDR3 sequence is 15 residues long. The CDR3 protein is CASIQGATGANVLTF. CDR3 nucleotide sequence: TGTGCCAGCATCCAGGGGGCTACTGGGGCCAACGTCCTGACTTTC.

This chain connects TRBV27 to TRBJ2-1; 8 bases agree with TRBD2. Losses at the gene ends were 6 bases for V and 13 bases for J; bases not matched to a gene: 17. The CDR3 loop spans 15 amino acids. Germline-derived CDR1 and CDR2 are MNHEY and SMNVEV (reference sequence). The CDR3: CASSHTSGWMIQQFF. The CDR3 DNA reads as TGTGCCAGCAGCCATACTAGCGGTTGGATGATTCAACAGTTCTTC.

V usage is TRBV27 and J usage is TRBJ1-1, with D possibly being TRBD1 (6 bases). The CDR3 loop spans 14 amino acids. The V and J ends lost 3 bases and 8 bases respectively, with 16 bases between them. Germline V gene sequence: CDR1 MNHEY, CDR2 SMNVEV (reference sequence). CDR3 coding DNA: TGTGCCAGCAGTTTGCGGGGGGCTTACAACGAAGCTTTCTTT. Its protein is CASSLRGAYNEAFF.

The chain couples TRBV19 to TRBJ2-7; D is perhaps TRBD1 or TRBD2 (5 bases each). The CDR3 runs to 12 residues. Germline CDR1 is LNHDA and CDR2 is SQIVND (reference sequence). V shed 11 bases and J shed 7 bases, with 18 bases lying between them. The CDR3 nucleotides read TGTGCCTCACGGGACGGACAATTAGAGCAGTACTTC. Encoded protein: CASRDGQLEQYF.

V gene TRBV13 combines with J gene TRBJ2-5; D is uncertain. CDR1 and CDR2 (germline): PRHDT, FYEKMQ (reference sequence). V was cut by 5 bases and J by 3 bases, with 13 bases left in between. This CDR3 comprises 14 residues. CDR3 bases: TGTGCCAGCAGCGCGAGCCGTCACAAAGAGACCCAGTACTTC. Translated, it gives CASSASRHKETQYF.

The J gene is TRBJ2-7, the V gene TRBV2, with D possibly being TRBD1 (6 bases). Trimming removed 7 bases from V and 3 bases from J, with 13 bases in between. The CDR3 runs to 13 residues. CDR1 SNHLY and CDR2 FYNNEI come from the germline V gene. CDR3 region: CASISRDNYEQYF. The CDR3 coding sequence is TGTGCCAGCATCAGCCGGGACAACTACGAGCAGTACTTC.

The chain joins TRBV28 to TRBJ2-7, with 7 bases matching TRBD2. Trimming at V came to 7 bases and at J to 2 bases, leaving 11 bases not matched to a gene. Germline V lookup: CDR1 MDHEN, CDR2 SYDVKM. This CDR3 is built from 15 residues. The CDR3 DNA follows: TGTGCCAGCATTCGACTAGTGGGAGGGCCCTACGAGCAGTACTTC. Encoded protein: CASIRLVGGPYEQYF.

CDR3 sequence reads: CASSLPPRWLAAYNEQFF. The CDR3 DNA is TGTGCCAGCAGCTTACCCCCGAGGTGGCTAGCGGCCTACAATGAGCAGTTCTTC. This sequence joins TRBV7-7 and TRBJ2-1, with TRBD2 matching over 7 bases. The CDR3 contains 18 residues. V gave up 2 bases and J gave up 2 bases; unmatched junction bases: 12. CDR1 is SSHAT, CDR2 FNYEAQ, per germline (reference sequence).

In nucleotides, the CDR3 is TGTGCCAGCAGCTTGGCCCTGGACGGAGACTACGAGCAGTACTTC. This encodes CASSLALDGDYEQYF. The chain recombines TRBV5-5 with TRBJ2-7; D not certain. Germline lookup yields CDR1 SGHKS and CDR2 YYEKEE (reference sequence). The CDR3 length is 15 residues. Trimming pared 0 bases from V and 3 bases from J, leaving 13 bases between.

The CDR3 protein is CASSLGQVPEAFF. DNA of the CDR3: TGTGCCAGCAGCCTGGGACAGGTCCCTGAAGCTTTCTTT. The chain uses TRBV7-9 and TRBJ1-1, with 8 bases aligning to TRBD1. The V and J ends lost 5 bases and 6 bases, in that order; junction bases with no gene match: 5. The CDR3 consists of 13 residues. The germline CDR1 and CDR2 sequences are SEHNR and FQNEAQ (reference sequence).

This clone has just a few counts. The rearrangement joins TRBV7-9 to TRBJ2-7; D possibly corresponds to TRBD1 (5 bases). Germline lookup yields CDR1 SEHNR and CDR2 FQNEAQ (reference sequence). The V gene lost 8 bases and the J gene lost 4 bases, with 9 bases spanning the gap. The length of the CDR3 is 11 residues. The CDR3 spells CASQQGYEQYF. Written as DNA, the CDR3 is TGTGCCAGCCAGCAGGGTTACGAGCAGTACTTC.